The 32 T cell receptor beta chains given below trace back to one sample, sequenced in a study of CXCR3-negative and CXCR3-positive naive CD8 T cells. No antigens are known for them. TRB cDNA libraries were made by UMI-labeled 5' RACE. TCRdb reprocessed the 5' RACE reads and stores each CDR3 protein as one record, lacking DNA. This sample's table reports over 100,000 distinct CDR3 sequences. Study results and caveats: CXCR3-positive naive cells had more hydrophobic TRB CDR3s than CXCR3-negative naive cells.

The sequencing sample was made of naive CXCR3+ CD8+ T cells from blood. Specified subset: CD45RO-CCR7+CD27+CD95- naive CD8+ T cells expressing CXCR3 (TNR3+). These receptors were obtained from a human donor in good health. Some clones in this sample may be carry-over from other donors' samples.

Here the CDR3 reads CASSQGLATDEQFF. The V gene is TRBV3-1, the J gene TRBJ2-1; TCRdb's D call, TRBD2, is unchecked because there is no DNA. Germline CDR1 reads LGHDT; CDR2 reads YNNKEL (reference sequence). CDR3 length equals 14 residues.

The rearrangement links TRBV6-6 to TRBJ2-7. This CDR3 has 13 amino acids. Germline V gene data show CDR1 as MNHNY and CDR2 as SVGAGI (reference sequence). The CDR3 protein is CASSSDSYYEQYF.

The chain couples TRBV19 to TRBJ2-7; with no DNA, the TCRdb D assignment of TRBD1 cannot be verified. This CDR3 is built from 15 residues. CDR1 is LNHDA, CDR2 SQIVND, per germline (reference sequence). The CDR3 loop reads CASSTRTAPIYEQYF.

The chain couples TRBV7-9 to TRBJ2-7; TCRdb calls TRBD1, which cannot be checked without DNA. CDR3 length: 18 residues. Looked up from germline, CDR1 is SEHNR and CDR2 is FQNEAQ (reference sequence). CDR3 sequence reads: CASSPGQYRITDSYEQYF.

The chain combines TRBV7-9 with TRBJ1-3; TCRdb's D call of TRBD1 is untestable without DNA. The CDR3 totals 17 residues. Germline CDR1 reads SEHNR; CDR2 reads FQNEAQ (reference sequence). CDR3 sequence: CASSPGQKPYSGNTIYF.

The J gene is TRBJ2-7, the V gene TRBV7-2; TCRdb proposes TRBD1, but this gene call is untestable without DNA. Germline V gives CDR1 SGHTA, CDR2 FQGNSA. The CDR3 is made up of 14 amino acids. The CDR3 loop reads CASSSRQGLGEQYF.

The chain couples TRBV7-9 to TRBJ2-7; TCRdb lists TRBD2, though no DNA is available to test this call. Germline loops: CDR1 SEHNR, CDR2 FQNEAQ (reference sequence). The CDR3 runs 14 residues. The CDR3 is CASSSGLAIHEQYF.

This CDR3 is CASSEIADLTYGYTF. The rearrangement joins TRBV2 to TRBJ1-2. Looked up from germline, CDR1 is SNHLY and CDR2 is FYNNEI. There are 15 residues in the CDR3.

The chain uses TRBV13 and TRBJ2-7; the TCRdb D gene call, TRBD1, has no DNA to confirm it. Germline V gene data show CDR1 as PRHDT and CDR2 as FYEKMQ (reference sequence). CDR3 size: 15 residues. Here the CDR3 reads CASSWGQGGPYEQYF.

The chain carries TRBV19 and TRBJ2-7; with no DNA, the TCRdb D assignment of TRBD1 cannot be verified. The CDR3 spans 15 residues. In germline, CDR1 is LNHDA, CDR2 SQIVND (reference sequence). The CDR3 sequence: CASSPGTGVSYEQYF.

The chain recombines TRBV12-3 or TRBV12-4 with TRBJ2-7. CDR3 size: 12 residues. This CDR3 is CASSSQPLEQYF.

This chain connects TRBV28 to TRBJ1-1; TCRdb returns TRBD1, unconfirmable since there is no DNA. The CDR3 sequence is 14 residues long. Per the germline V gene, CDR1 is MDHEN and CDR2 is SYDVKM. Here the CDR3 reads CASSLMGGGAEAFF.

The chain combines TRBV20-1 with TRBJ2-7. CDR3 length equals 17 residues. Germline values: CDR1 DFQATT, CDR2 SNEGSKA (reference sequence). CDR3 sequence reads: CSARDRDGVVFSYEQYF.

V gene TRBV2 combines with J gene TRBJ2-7; TCRdb names TRBD2, which stays unverified in the absence of DNA. This CDR3 comprises 15 residues. The germline CDR1 and CDR2 sequences are SNHLY and FYNNEI. This CDR3 reads CASITSGVHSYEQYF. Looking up the rest from reference TRBV2 and TRBJ2-7 gives the full variable domain: EPEVTQTPSHQVTQMGQEVILRCVPISNHLYFYWYRQILGQKVEFLVSFYNNEISEKSEIFDDQFSVERPDGSNFTLKIRSTKLEDSAMYFCASITSGVHSYEQYFGPGTRLTVT.

V gene TRBV29-1 combines with J gene TRBJ2-3; TCRdb indicates TRBD2, and absent DNA this call remains unverified. The CDR3 has 16 residues. Looked up from germline, CDR1 is SQVTM and CDR2 is ANQGSEA. This CDR3 reads CSVKEISGGQKDTQYF.

The CDR3 loop reads CASSLPSSRTTYEQYF. The rearrangement joins TRBV28 to TRBJ2-7; TCRdb lists TRBD2, though no DNA is available to test this call. Germline lookup yields CDR1 MDHEN and CDR2 SYDVKM. This CDR3 contains 16 residues.

The V gene is TRBV5-1, the J gene TRBJ1-1; as DNA is missing, the TRBD1 call by TCRdb cannot be tested. Per germline, CDR1 SGHRS and CDR2 YFSETQ. This CDR3 is 15 amino acids long. The CDR3 here is CASSGGTGLNTEAFF.

This chain connects TRBV15 to TRBJ2-1; lacking DNA, the TRBD2 call made by TCRdb goes unchecked. The length of the CDR3 is 16 residues. Germline CDR1 LNHNV, CDR2 YYDKDF (reference sequence). This CDR3 is CATSRERTSGYNEQFF.

V and J are TRBV5-1 and TRBJ2-1; TCRdb indicates TRBD2, and absent DNA this call remains unverified. Germline lookup yields CDR1 SGHRS and CDR2 YFSETQ. This CDR3 has 15 residues. The chain's CDR3 is CASSLTSGGYNEQFF.

The rearrangement joins TRBV19 to TRBJ2-1; TCRdb returns TRBD1, unconfirmable since there is no DNA. Germline assignment: CDR1 LNHDA and CDR2 SQIVND (reference sequence). The CDR3 loop spans 13 amino acids. CDR3: CASSDIPGNEQFF.

The chain recombines TRBV7-2 with TRBJ2-7; TCRdb reports TRBD1, a call that lacks DNA to check it against. Germline values: CDR1 SGHTA, CDR2 FQGNSA. The CDR3 extends over 14 amino acids. The CDR3 here is CASSFSDRPYEQYF.

The rearrangement links TRBV20-1 to TRBJ1-2. This CDR3 contains 14 residues. Germline V lookup: CDR1 DFQATT, CDR2 SNEGSKA (reference sequence). CDR3: CSASNQAHSGGYTF.

The CDR3: CATSAGGQAFF. The chain combines TRBV12-3 or TRBV12-4 with TRBJ1-1. The CDR3 loop spans 11 amino acids.

The CDR3 spells CAWSVIRANQPQHF. The chain links TRBV30 to TRBJ1-5. Germline loops: CDR1 GTSNPN, CDR2 SVGIG (reference sequence). This CDR3 is built from 14 residues.

This sequence joins TRBV5-1 and TRBJ2-1; TCRdb calls TRBD1, which cannot be checked without DNA. In germline, CDR1 is SGHRS, CDR2 YFSETQ. There are 14 residues in the CDR3. CDR3 sequence reads: CASTATRGAYEQFF.

This chain uses TRBV13 with TRBJ2-1; the D call of TRBD2 rests on TCRdb alone, since no DNA is present to check it. Per the germline V gene, CDR1 is PRHDT and CDR2 is FYEKMQ (reference sequence). The CDR3 consists of 16 residues. CDR3 amino acids: CASSSLHPSGYNEQFF.

The chain couples TRBV7-2 to TRBJ2-7; TCRdb selects TRBD2, and the lack of DNA leaves this call unchecked. This CDR3 contains 15 residues. CDR1 and CDR2 from the germline V gene are SGHTA and FQGNSA. CDR3 loop: CASSLWLAGGNEQYF.

The CDR3 is CASSYSSRRSYEQYF. This chain joins TRBV6-5 and TRBJ2-7. The CDR3 length is 15 residues. The germline CDR1 and CDR2 sequences are MNHEY and SVGAGI.

This chain links TRBV29-1 with TRBJ2-7; TCRdb's D gene call, TRBD1, goes unchecked for lack of DNA. The CDR3 spans 15 residues. Germline CDR1 SQVTM, CDR2 ANQGSEA. CDR3: CSVELMTGDPYEQYF.

The chain is built from TRBV20-1 and TRBJ1-2; TCRdb lists TRBD1, though no DNA is available to test this call. The CDR3 spans 15 residues. Germline loops: CDR1 DFQATT, CDR2 SNEGSKA (reference sequence). CDR3 loop: CSARISRGDNYGYTF.

This rearrangement joins TRBV15 to TRBJ2-7. Germline V gives CDR1 LNHNV, CDR2 YYDKDF (reference sequence). This CDR3 region has 11 residues. CDR3 residues: CATEQGYEQYF.

This sequence joins TRBV4-1 and TRBJ2-3; the D call from TCRdb, TRBD1, cannot be confirmed without DNA. The CDR3 is 14 amino acids. The germline CDR1 and CDR2 sequences are MGHRA and YSYEKL. The CDR3 reads CASSQATGLYTQYF.